These 9 T cell receptor beta chains came from one sample sequenced in a study of cytotoxic CD8 clonotypes in ibrutinib-treated CLL. Assay used: immunoSEQ multiplex PCR; TCRdb lists only in-frame clones, some missing. The table records about 130,000 clones, 76% of them present only once. This specimen was PBMCs, taken after 24 months of ibrutinib treatment. All receptors come from a human donor with chronic lymphocytic leukemia.

The chain is built from TRBV5-1 and TRBJ1-1, with D hard to call. The ends were cut back, 4 bases at V and 8 bases at J, with 12 bases in the middle. Germline lookup yields CDR1 SGHRS and CDR2 YFSETQ. The CDR3 spans 12 residues. The CDR3 bases are TGCGCCAGCAGCACCCCCGGGCCGGAAGCTTTCTTT. Translating it yields CASSTPGPEAFF.

This rearrangement joins TRBV28 to TRBJ2-5; TRBD2 aligns across 8 bases. This CDR3 has 15 residues. Germline V gene sequence: CDR1 MDHEN, CDR2 SYDVKM. The V segment lost 6 bases and the J segment 5 bases; nucleotides outside the gene matches: 11. The CDR3 DNA reads TGTGCCAGCAGCTGGCGGGGGGAACCTGGGGAGACCCAGTACTTC. Its translation: CASSWRGEPGETQYF.

A note on this clone: At the DNA level, this CDR3 is encoded by other sequences in the same sample as well. The chain uses TRBV5-1 and TRBJ2-5; D gene uncertain. The V end lost 0 bases, the J end lost 2 bases, and 8 bases lay between the germline ends. Looked up from germline, CDR1 is SGHRS and CDR2 is YFSETQ. This CDR3 is 14 amino acids long. CDR3 coding DNA: TGCGCCAGCAGCTTGGGTCAGGTACAAGAGACCCAGTACTTC. It is translated as CASSLGQVQETQYF.

The chain uses TRBV18 and TRBJ2-1; D not certain. Per the germline V gene, CDR1 is KGHSH and CDR2 is LQKENI. The CDR3 is 14 residues long. V lost 10 bases and J lost 10, with 23 bases in between. Written as DNA, the CDR3 is TGTGCCACCGCCTCTCAGTGGTTGCGAAACGAGCAGTTCTTC. This encodes CATASQWLRNEQFF.

This clone was seen many times. V usage is TRBV7-6 and J usage is TRBJ2-7; 12 nucleotides match TRBD2. The CDR3 loop spans 16 amino acids. Unmatched junction bases numbered 7, after V lost 1 base and J lost 6 bases. Germline V gives CDR1 SGHVS, CDR2 FNYEAQ. The chain's CDR3 is CASSLGLAGVAAEQYF. The CDR3 DNA reads as TGTGCCAGCAGCTTAGGACTAGCGGGAGTGGCTGCCGAGCAGTACTTC.

The V gene is TRBV14, the J gene TRBJ1-6; 8 positions match TRBD1. V shed 1 base and J 10 bases; nucleotides not matched to a gene: 6. The CDR3 runs to 15 residues. Germline lookup yields CDR1 SGHDN and CDR2 FVKESK. The CDR3 region is CASSQATGGKSPLHF. The CDR3 coding sequence is TGTGCCAGCAGCCAAGCAACAGGGGGTAAATCACCCCTCCACTTT.

The CDR3 sequence is CASSNSYEQYF. CDR3 sequence (DNA): TGTGCCAGCAGCAACTCCTACGAGCAGTACTTC. The chain combines TRBV28 with TRBJ2-7; D unclear. V was cut by 6 bases and J by 0 bases, with 3 bases left in between. The CDR3 is made up of 11 amino acids. Germline V gene lookup returns CDR1 MDHEN and CDR2 SYDVKM.

CDR3 sequence: CASSATGTGAHEQYF. The CDR3 DNA is TGTGCCAGTTCCGCCACCGGGACAGGGGCCCACGAGCAGTACTTC. V and J are TRBV19 and TRBJ2-7; 10 bases are a match to TRBD1. Trimming removed 8 bases from V and 5 bases from J; junction bases left unmatched: 12. Germline CDR1 LNHDA, CDR2 SQIVND (reference sequence). This CDR3 contains 15 residues.

V and J are TRBV7-2 and TRBJ2-5; 8 bases map to TRBD2. V trimming: 7 bases; J trimming: 1 base; junction bases outside the gene matches: 8. This CDR3 is built from 15 residues. Germline CDR1 is SGHTA and CDR2 is FQGNSA. The CDR3 DNA follows: TGTGCCAGCACCCGAACCGGGACTAGCCAAGAGACCCAGTACTTC. Residues: CASTRTGTSQETQYF.